This TCR beta chain came from a study of radiation and T cells in renal cell carcinoma. Study findings and constraints: In blood, top tumor clones expanded by 2 weeks, shrinking by 4.

This CDR3 has 16 residues. Germline V gene sequence: CDR1 MNHEY, CDR2 SMNVEV (reference sequence). V lost 0 bases and J lost 6, with 14 bases in between. Time point reported: baseline pretreatment blood. Treatment in this sample: 15 Gy SBRT to primary tumor, nephrectomy 4 weeks later. Serial blood draws occurred at baseline and 2 and 4 weeks post-SBRT. Here immunoSEQ multiplex PCR was the method, and the copy in TCRdb shows in-frame clones only, minus some. This table has more than 140,000 clones, roughly 85% appearing once. A note on this clone: What it recognizes is unknown.

The chain is built from TRBV27 and TRBJ2-2, with D perhaps TRBD1 (6 bases). The sample consisted of blood, taken from a patient whose treatment included radiotherapy and nephrectomy. The TCR comes from a woman aged 45 to 65 with renal cell carcinoma. The CDR3 coding sequence is TGTGCCAGCAGTTTATCGTCCAGGGGCGCTCCCGGGGAGCTGTTTTTT. Residues: CASSLSSRGAPGELFF.